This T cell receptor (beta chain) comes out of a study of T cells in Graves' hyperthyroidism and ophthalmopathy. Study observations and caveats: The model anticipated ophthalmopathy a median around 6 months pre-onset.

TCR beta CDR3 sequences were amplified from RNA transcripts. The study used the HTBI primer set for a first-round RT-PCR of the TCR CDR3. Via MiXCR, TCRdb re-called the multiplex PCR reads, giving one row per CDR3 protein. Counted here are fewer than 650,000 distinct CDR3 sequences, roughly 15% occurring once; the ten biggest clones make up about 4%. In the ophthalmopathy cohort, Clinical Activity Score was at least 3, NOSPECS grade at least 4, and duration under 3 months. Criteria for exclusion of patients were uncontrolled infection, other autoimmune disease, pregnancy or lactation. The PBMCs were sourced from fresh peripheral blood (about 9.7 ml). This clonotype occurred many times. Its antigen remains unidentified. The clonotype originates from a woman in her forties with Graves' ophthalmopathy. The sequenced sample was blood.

For the CDR3, the DNA is TGTGCCAGCAGTAATACGAGGATCAGGGGCCAGCCCCAGCATTTT. It specifies CASSNTRIRGQPQHF. V gene TRBV6-2 or TRBV6-3 combines with J gene TRBJ1-5; D is possibly TRBD1 (6 bases). Per the germline V gene, CDR1 is MNHEY and CDR2 is SVGEGT. V was cut by 5 bases and J by 7 bases, with 18 bases left in between. The CDR3 extends over 15 amino acids.